This T cell receptor (beta chain) was observed in a study of blood T cell repertoires in COVID-19. Turning to the study itself: PBMCs, B-cell-depleted T cells, or T cells were the source of the cDNA or gDNA that made up the material.

Clones were sequenced by immunoSEQ multiplex PCR, and TCRdb holds only the in-frame ones, with some missing. The repertoire consists of 200,000 to 250,000 clones, with around 81% occurring once and the leading ten covering around 3%. CDR1 and CDR2 (germline): LNHDA, SQIVND (reference sequence). V lost 4 bases to trimming and J lost 4 bases, with 7 bases between them. The CDR3 is 12 amino acids. The origin of this receptor is a woman aged 25-40 years who had recovered from COVID-19. The chain carries TRBV19 and TRBJ1-2, with D uncertain. The sequenced material came from peripheral blood. CDR3 sequence: CASSKEGYGYTF. CDR3 DNA: TGTGCCAGTAGTAAGGAGGGCTATGGCTACACCTTC.